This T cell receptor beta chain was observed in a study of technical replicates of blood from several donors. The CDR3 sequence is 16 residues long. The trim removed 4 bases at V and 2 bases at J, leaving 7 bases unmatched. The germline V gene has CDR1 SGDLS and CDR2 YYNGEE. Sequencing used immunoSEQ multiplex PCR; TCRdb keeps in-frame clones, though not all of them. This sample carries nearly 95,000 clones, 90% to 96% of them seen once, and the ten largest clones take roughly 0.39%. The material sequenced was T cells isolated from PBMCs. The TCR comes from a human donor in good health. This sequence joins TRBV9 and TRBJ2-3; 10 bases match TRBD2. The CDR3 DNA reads TGTGCCAGCAGCCCATCCGGGACTAGCGCCACAGATACGCAGTATTTT. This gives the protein CASSPSGTSATDTQYF.